The 30 T cell receptor beta chains below all came from one sample that was sequenced in a study of control samples from healthy donors and cancer patients. Clones were sequenced by immunoSEQ multiplex PCR, and TCRdb holds only the in-frame ones, with some missing. The data hold 100,000 to 150,000 clones, with 90% observed a single time. Sequencing was done on a sample of blood. These TCRs come from a man younger than 35 in good health.

This chain connects TRBV14 to TRBJ1-3, with D unclear. Deletions cut 1 base from V and 1 base from J, with 8 bases between. CDR1 is SGHDN, CDR2 FVKESK, per germline. The CDR3 length is 15 residues. For the CDR3, the DNA is TGTGCCAGCAGCCAAGGACGCGGATCTGGAAACACCATATATTTT. Amino acid sequence: CASSQGRGSGNTIYF.

This clone was recorded only once. This sequence joins TRBV29-1 and TRBJ2-1; TRBD2 matches at 13 bases. Germline CDR1 reads SQVTM; CDR2 reads ANQGSEA. V lost 7 bases and J lost 5; bases outside the gene matches: 2. This CDR3 is 13 amino acids long. In DNA form, the CDR3 reads TGCAGCGGGGGACTAGCGGGGAACAATGAGCAGTTCTTC. This sequence encodes CSGGLAGNNEQFF.

The chain has TRBV6-1 and TRBJ2-2, with 8 bases that match TRBD1. J gave up 6 bases and V 0 bases, and 6 bases lay outside the gene matches. The germline V gene has CDR1 MNHNS and CDR2 SASEGT. This CDR3 is 16 amino acids long. The CDR3: CASSEARLTGAGELFF. For the CDR3, the DNA is TGTGCCAGCAGTGAAGCCCGATTGACAGGGGCCGGGGAGCTGTTTTTT.

In its sample, this clone was seen once. The chain combines TRBV5-1 with TRBJ2-3; TRBD2 might be the D (6 bases). Trimming shortened V by 0 bases and J by 4 bases, and 9 bases separated the two germline ends. This CDR3 contains 14 residues. CDR1 is SGHRS, CDR2 YFSETQ, per germline. Here the CDR3 reads CASSLAGGADTQYF. The CDR3 coding sequence is TGCGCCAGCAGCTTGGCGGGCGGGGCAGATACGCAGTATTTT.

This rearrangement joins TRBV19 to TRBJ2-1, with no clear D. Deletions cut 5 bases from V and 6 bases from J, with 11 bases between. CDR1 is LNHDA, CDR2 SQIVND, per germline (reference sequence). This CDR3 is built from 13 residues. CDR3 in DNA: TGTGCCAGTAGTTATGTCCAATTCAATGAGCAGTTCTTC. Translation gives CASSYVQFNEQFF.

This clone was recorded once. This sequence joins TRBV6-5 and TRBJ1-6, with D possibly being TRBD1 (5 bases). The CDR3 runs 15 residues. Per the germline V gene, CDR1 is MNHEY and CDR2 is SVGAGI. V was pared by 6 bases and J by 0 bases, with 9 bases between. This chain's CDR3 is CASRPDSSYNSPLHF. The DNA for the CDR3 is TGTGCCAGCAGGCCCGACAGCTCCTATAATTCACCCCTCCACTTT.

The CDR3 bases are TGTGCCAGCAGTTGGGGACAGGGGGACTATGGCTACACCTTC. This codes for CASSWGQGDYGYTF. The chain links TRBV6-5 to TRBJ1-2, with TRBD1 identical over 11 bases. This CDR3 has 14 amino acids. The V and J ends lost 4 bases and 3 bases, in that order; junction bases with no gene match: 1. The germline CDR1 and CDR2 sequences are MNHEY and SVGAGI.

The CDR3 nucleotides are TGCGCCAGCAGTGTCCCCCGGGACAGCCCTAACTATGGCTACACCTTC. Its translation is CASSVPRDSPNYGYTF. The genes are TRBV10-1 and TRBJ1-2, with 7 bases lining up with TRBD1. The V gene's germline CDR1 is WNHNN and CDR2 SYGVQD (reference sequence). V lost 4 bases to trimming and J lost 0 bases; unmatched junction nucleotides: 8. The CDR3 consists of 16 residues.

This chain links TRBV7-3 with TRBJ2-3; TRBD2 matches at 9 bases. CDR3 size: 16 residues. Trimming cost V 5 bases and J 1 base; bases outside gene matches: 7. Germline V gene sequence: CDR1 SGHTA, CDR2 FQGTGA. DNA for the CDR3: TGTGCCAGCAGCCCCATTCGGACTAGCGGCACAGATACGCAGTATTTT. The encoded protein is CASSPIRTSGTDTQYF.

The V call is TRBV7-2, the J call TRBJ2-7; D is undetermined. The CDR3 contains 13 residues. Germline V gene lookup returns CDR1 SGHTA and CDR2 FQGNSA. The ends were cut back, 1 base at V and 3 bases at J, with 7 bases in the middle. CDR3 protein: CASSLGVSYEQYF. The CDR3 DNA follows: TGTGCCAGCAGCTTAGGTGTCAGCTACGAGCAGTACTTC.

V usage is TRBV4-3 and J usage is TRBJ1-3, with 7 nucleotides matching TRBD1. From germline, CDR1 is LGHNA and CDR2 YSLEER. The V segment lost 1 base and the J segment 0 bases; nucleotides outside the gene matches: 6. The CDR3 has 17 amino acids. In DNA, the CDR3 is TGCGCCAGCAGCCAAGTACCCGCAGGGGGCTCTGGAAACACCATATATTTT. Its translation is CASSQVPAGGSGNTIYF.

The rearrangement uses TRBV18 and TRBJ1-4; D is uncertain. CDR3 length: 16 amino acids. Trimming left V 3 bases short and J 2 bases short, with 13 bases between. CDR1 is KGHSH and CDR2 is LQKENI in the germline V gene. In DNA form, the CDR3 reads TGTGCCAGCTCACCGGAAGTAGCGGGGACTAATGAAAAACTGTTTTTT. It specifies CASSPEVAGTNEKLFF.

This chain uses TRBV6-5 with TRBJ1-2; 7 nucleotides align to TRBD1. The CDR3 is made up of 13 amino acids. Per germline, CDR1 MNHEY and CDR2 SVGAGI. J gave up 4 bases and V 8 bases, and 7 bases lay outside the gene matches. The CDR3 sequence: CASWTGKAYGYTF. Here the CDR3 DNA reads TGTGCCAGCTGGACAGGAAAGGCCTATGGCTACACCTTC.

This rearrangement joins TRBV24-1 to TRBJ2-3; D remains unclear. The CDR3 consists of 13 residues. Germline CDR1 KGHDR, CDR2 SFDVKD. V lost 3 bases, J lost 6 bases, and 9 bases lay in between. CDR3 bases: TGTGCCACCAGTGATGGATGGGCGGATACGCAGTATTTT. Its protein is CATSDGWADTQYF.

V and J are TRBV24-1 and TRBJ2-3; 10 bases fit TRBD2. V lost 0 bases to trimming and J lost 4 bases; unmatched junction nucleotides: 6. The CDR3 covers 17 residues. Looked up from germline, CDR1 is KGHDR and CDR2 is SFDVKD. The CDR3 spells CATSDLRLAGAPDTQYF. CDR3 bases: TGTGCCACCAGTGATTTGCGGCTAGCGGGGGCCCCAGATACGCAGTATTTT.

This chain uses TRBV6-5 with TRBJ2-3; no firm D call. CDR1 MNHEY and CDR2 SVGAGI come from the germline V gene. This CDR3 comprises 14 residues. V dropped 1 base and J dropped 4 bases, with 9 bases sitting between them. The CDR3 is CASSYLAGPDTQYF. CDR3 coding DNA: TGTGCCAGCAGTTACTTGGCAGGCCCAGATACGCAGTATTTT.

The V gene is TRBV6-1, the J gene TRBJ2-5, with 7 bases aligning to TRBD2. V trimming: 3 bases; J trimming: 0 bases; junction bases outside the gene matches: 4. From germline, CDR1 is MNHNS and CDR2 SASEGT. The CDR3 has 15 residues. The CDR3 DNA sequence: TGTGCCAGCAGTGAGCCGGGACTATACCAAGAGACCCAGTACTTC. Amino acids: CASSEPGLYQETQYF.

J is TRBJ1-5 and V is TRBV24-1, with TRBD1 as a possible D gene (5 bases). The V gene's germline CDR1 is KGHDR and CDR2 SFDVKD. The CDR3 runs to 15 residues. Between the trimmed V and J ends, which lost 2 bases and 3 bases, there was a span of 10 bases. CDR3 coding DNA: TGTGCCACCAGTGATTCGCGACAGCTCAATCAGCCCCAGCATTTT. Translating gives CATSDSRQLNQPQHF.

The genes are TRBV5-1 and TRBJ2-1; TRBD2 might be the D (5 bases). The ends were cut back, 0 bases at V and 7 bases at J, with 8 bases in the middle. The V gene's germline CDR1 is SGHRS and CDR2 YFSETQ. This CDR3 has 13 amino acids. Here the CDR3 reads CASSLVRGNEQFF. For the CDR3, the DNA is TGCGCCAGCAGCTTGGTTCGCGGGAATGAGCAGTTCTTC. The complete variable domain, with remaining parts taken from reference TRBV5-1 and TRBJ2-1, reads KAGVTQTPRYLIKTRGQQVTLSCSPISGHRSVSWYQQTPGQGLQFLFEYFSETQRNKGNFPGRFSGRQFSNSRSEMNVSTLELGDSALYLCASSLVRGNEQFFGPGTRLTVL.

This chain links TRBV5-1 with TRBJ2-3; 7 bases match TRBD2. CDR1 is SGHRS, CDR2 YFSETQ, per germline. The junction had 7 bases not matched to a gene; V was cut back by 0 bases and J by 3 bases. The CDR3 runs to 16 residues. The CDR3 reads CASSLESGIGTDTQYF. The CDR3 DNA sequence: TGCGCCAGCAGCTTGGAGAGCGGGATAGGGACAGATACGCAGTATTTT.

The rearrangement uses TRBV4-1 and TRBJ1-1; 9 positions match TRBD1. The V segment lost 0 bases and the J segment 3 bases; nucleotides outside the gene matches: 11. From germline, CDR1 is MGHRA and CDR2 YSYEKL. The CDR3 totals 18 residues. CDR3 region: CASSQEDRGVGWDTEAFF. The CDR3 coding sequence is TGCGCCAGCAGCCAAGAGGACAGGGGAGTTGGCTGGGACACTGAAGCTTTCTTT.

The chain links TRBV3-1 (or the pseudogene TRBV3-2) to TRBJ2-1; 10 bases align to TRBD2. This CDR3 has 16 residues. Germline loops: CDR1 LGHDT, CDR2 YNNKEL (reference sequence). The V and J ends lost 1 base and 10 bases, in that order; junction bases with no gene match: 10. For the CDR3, the DNA is TGTGCCAGCAGCCAAGGGCCAGCGGGGGGGCAAGTGGAGCAGTTCTTC. It yields the protein CASSQGPAGGQVEQFF.

This clone was recorded only once. The chain is built from TRBV5-1 and TRBJ2-3; D is unclear. Germline V gene sequence: CDR1 SGHRS, CDR2 YFSETQ. The CDR3 is 15 residues long. Trimming took 0 bases from V and 0 from J, leaving 8 bases between them. The CDR3 spells CASSLAAFSTDTQYF. The CDR3 DNA is TGCGCCAGCAGCTTGGCTGCCTTCAGCACAGATACGCAGTATTTT.

This chain links TRBV12-3 or TRBV12-4 with TRBJ1-3; D uncertain. The length of the CDR3 is 13 residues. The V end lost 5 bases, the J end lost 7 bases, and 12 bases lay between the germline ends. CDR3 in DNA: TGTGCCAGCAGTCCCCCCTCCGGTAACACCATATATTTT. Protein sequence: CASSPPSGNTIYF.

This chain joins TRBV30 and TRBJ2-3; no clear D gene. V was cut by 5 bases and J by 4 bases, with 13 bases left in between. Germline CDR1 is GTSNPN and CDR2 is SVGIG (reference sequence). The CDR3 sequence is 13 residues long. The CDR3 nucleotides read TGTGCCTGGGGGTGGGCCGTTCCAGATACGCAGTATTTT. Translation: CAWGWAVPDTQYF.

J is TRBJ2-1 and V is TRBV9, with TRBD2 matching over 8 bases. V lost 5 bases and J lost 0; bases outside the gene matches: 4. The length of the CDR3 is 15 residues. The germline V gene has CDR1 SGDLS and CDR2 YYNGEE. The CDR3 loop reads CASRAGTSSYNEQFF. The CDR3 DNA reads as TGTGCCAGCAGAGCCGGGACTAGCTCCTACAATGAGCAGTTCTTC.

The gene calls are TRBV28 and TRBJ1-2; no firm D call. V lost 4 bases and J lost 8, with 8 bases in between. Germline CDR1 is MDHEN and CDR2 is SYDVKM. This CDR3 spans 11 amino acids. The CDR3 nucleotides read TGTGCCAGCAGTTCCGCTGGGGGCTACACCTTC. Translated, it gives CASSSAGGYTF.

V is TRBV9 and J is TRBJ1-4; tentative D call: TRBD1 (6 bases). V was cut by 4 bases and J by 4 bases, with 23 bases left in between. This CDR3 is built from 18 residues. Germline lookup yields CDR1 SGDLS and CDR2 YYNGEE. The CDR3 sequence: CASSLNREGGPSNEKLFF. DNA for the CDR3: TGTGCCAGCAGCCTCAATCGGGAGGGGGGGCCAAGTAATGAAAAACTGTTTTTT.

The chain carries TRBV27 and TRBJ1-1; no firm D call. This CDR3 region has 13 residues. The V gene's germline CDR1 is MNHEY and CDR2 SMNVEV (reference sequence). Trimming took off 5 bases at V and 1 base at J, with 8 bases between the two ends. The CDR3 spells CASSPDGNTEAFF. DNA of the CDR3: TGTGCCAGCAGTCCAGACGGGAACACTGAAGCTTTCTTT.

This sequence joins TRBV15 and TRBJ1-5; 8 nucleotides line up with TRBD1. There are 14 residues in the CDR3. J was trimmed by 9 bases and V by 5 bases; bases with no gene match: 9. Germline V gene sequence: CDR1 LNHNV, CDR2 YYDKDF (reference sequence). CDR3 coding DNA: TGTGCCACCAGCCCGACAGGGGAAATTCGGCCCCAGCATTTT. It codes for CATSPTGEIRPQHF.